A selection of T cell receptor beta chains follows, all from one sample in a study of shared clonotypes between healthy human individuals. Sequencing was performed with immunoSEQ multiplex PCR; in TCRdb, only in-frame clones are kept and a portion is missing. The sample consists of approximately 1.1 million clones, about 80% of them appearing once. The sample comprised memory CD4+ T cells from PBMCs. The receptors were sampled from a man aged 18-30 years in good health. Some clones in this sample may be carry-over from other donors' samples. Both conserved end residues are part of each CDR3. Each record gives: CDR3 length, clone size, V gene, J gene, D gene, CDR3 DNA, CDR3 protein. D genes are given only for firm matches. Clone sizes are given selectively: once, few, many, or a class where the clone is expanded.

15	many	TRBV5-1	TRBJ2-3	.	TGCGCCAGCAGCTTGGCCACGGGGCAGGAAGATACGCAGTATTTT	CASSLATGQEDTQYF
13	.	TRBV27	TRBJ2-6	.	TGTGCCAGCAGACAAGGGGGGGCCAACGTCCTGACTTTC	CASRQGGANVLTF
16	.	TRBV11-3	TRBJ2-3	.	TGTGCCAGCAGCCTGAGCTCGGGACTTGAGGGCGATACGCAGTATTTT	CASSLSSGLEGDTQYF
12	.	TRBV5-1	TRBJ1-2	.	TGCGCCAGCACCGGGGAGGGTCCTGGCTACACCTTC	CASTGEGPGYTF
14	.	TRBV19	TRBJ1-1	TRBD1	TGTGCCAGTAGCACAGGGGTAGGGTACACTGAAGCTTTCTTT	CASSTGVGYTEAFF
13	.	TRBV5-1	TRBJ2-3	.	TGCGCCAGCAGGGAGGGGGGACAAGATACGCAGTATTTT	CASREGGQDTQYF
16	.	TRBV6-6	TRBJ2-1	TRBD2	TGTGCCAGCAGAAGCGGGATTGCCCCTGAGTACAATGAGCAGTTCTTC	CASRSGIAPEYNEQFF
15	.	TRBV6-5	TRBJ2-3	.	TGTGCCACCACCGGCCACGGGGTCGGGACAGATACGCAGTATTTT	CATTGHGVGTDTQYF
10	.	TRBV19	TRBJ1-2	.	TGTGCAACGAAGCGGGATGGCTACACCTTC	CATKRDGYTF
14	.	TRBV27	TRBJ2-1	.	TGTGCCAGCCTTGCCTTTTCAGTATCGGATGAGCAGTTCTTC	CASLAFSVSDEQFF
14	once	TRBV5-1	TRBJ2-3	.	TGCGCCAGCAGCCCACCGGGCGGATCGAATACGCAGTATTTT	CASSPPGGSNTQYF
14	.	TRBV4-2	TRBJ2-7	TRBD1	TGTGCCAGCAGCCAAGGGACAGGGGGCCACGAGCAGTACTTC	CASSQGTGGHEQYF
13	.	TRBV28	TRBJ2-5	.	TGTGCCAGCAGTACCCCAGCACGGGAGACCCAGTACTTC	CASSTPARETQYF
13	.	TRBV7-9	TRBJ2-5	TRBD1	TGTGCCAGCAGCTTAGCCCATCCAGGGGGCGAGTACTTC	CASSLAHPGGEYF
12	.	TRBV11-3	TRBJ2-1	.	TGTGCCAGCAGCACGTTCGGGAGTGAGCAGTTCTTC	CASSTFGSEQFF
16	few	TRBV6-1	TRBJ2-7	TRBD2	TGTGCCAGCAGTGAAGTATACAGCGGGACGGCCTACGAGCAGTACTTC	CASSEVYSGTAYEQYF
14	once	TRBV7-6	TRBJ2-3	.	TGTGCCAGCAGCTCGGACAGAGCGTCGGATACGCAGTATTTT	CASSSDRASDTQYF